This TCR beta chain appears in the sequencing data of a study of identifying expanded T cells in peripheral blood. Concerning this clone: What it binds is not known.

The table came from immunoSEQ multiplex PCR; TCRdb's copy has only in-frame clones and leaves some out. The data show over 75,000 clones, around 88% seen once. Study-level results: Approximately 1.1 clones differed between technical replicates, versus 16.4 and 19 over time. Variance in clone template counts between approximately two-week samples significantly increased with total template count across all healthy donors.

The CDR3 is 14 amino acids. CDR1 and CDR2 (germline): SGDLS, YYNGEE. With 0 bases removed from V and 5 bases from J, the gap between germline ends came to 9 bases. During the collection period, no donor immune events like infections were recorded. The chain joins TRBV9 to TRBJ2-4; D remains ambiguous. This receptor was taken from a person aged 18-70 years in good health. Sequences were obtained from blood. The CDR3 nucleotides are TGTGCCAGCAGCGTAGAGGCGTCCCAAAACATTCAGTACTTC. Residues: CASSVEASQNIQYF.